The TCR beta chain described here comes from a study of blood T cell repertoires in COVID-19. Study overall: Collection of acute and convalescent COVID-19 samples took place in the United States, Italy and Spain.

This table comes from immunoSEQ multiplex PCR, and its TCRdb copy is limited to in-frame clones, with some not included. The sample consists of about 160,000 clones, 65% to 85% of them appearing once. Germline V gives CDR1 SGHTA, CDR2 FQGNSA. V lost 3 bases to trimming and J lost 5 bases; unmatched junction nucleotides: 5. CDR3 length: 15 residues. Material for sequencing was PBMCs or T cells enriched from blood (not recorded which). The rearrangement joins TRBV7-2 to TRBJ2-5; TRBD2 matches at 11 bases. This clonotype was obtained from a woman between 40 and 50 years old with acute COVID-19. The CDR3 region has the DNA TGTGCCAGCAGCTTTACTAGCGGGAGAGGTGAGACCCAGTACTTC. As protein: CASSFTSGRGETQYF.